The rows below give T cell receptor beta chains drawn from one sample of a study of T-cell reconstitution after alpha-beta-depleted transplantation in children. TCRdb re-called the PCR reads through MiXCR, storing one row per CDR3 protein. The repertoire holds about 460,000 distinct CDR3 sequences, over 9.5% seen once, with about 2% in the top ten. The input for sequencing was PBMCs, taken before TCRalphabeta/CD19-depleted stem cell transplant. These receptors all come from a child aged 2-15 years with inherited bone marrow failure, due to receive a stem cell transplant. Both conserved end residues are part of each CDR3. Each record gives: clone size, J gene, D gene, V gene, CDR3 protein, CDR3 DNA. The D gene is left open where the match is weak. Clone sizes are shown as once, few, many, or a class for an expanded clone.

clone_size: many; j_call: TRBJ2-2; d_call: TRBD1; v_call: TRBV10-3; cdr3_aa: CAISEGRGQDNTGELFF; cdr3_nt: TGTGCCATCAGTGAAGGTCGCGGACAGGACAACACCGGGGAGCTGTTTTTT
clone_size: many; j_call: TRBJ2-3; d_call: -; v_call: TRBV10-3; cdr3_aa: CATGTASTDTQYF; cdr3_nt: TGTGCCACCGGGACCGCTAGCACAGATACGCAGTATTTT
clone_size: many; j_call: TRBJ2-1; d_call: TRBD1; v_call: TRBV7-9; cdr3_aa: CASSLGAVLAQGDEQFF; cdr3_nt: TGTGCCAGCAGCTTAGGTGCTGTGCTGGCCCAGGGGGATGAGCAGTTCTTC
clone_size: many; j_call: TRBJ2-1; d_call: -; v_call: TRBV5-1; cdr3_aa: CASSPAGTSHGYNEQFF; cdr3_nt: TGCGCCAGCAGCCCGGCGGGAACTAGCCATGGATACAATGAGCAGTTCTTC
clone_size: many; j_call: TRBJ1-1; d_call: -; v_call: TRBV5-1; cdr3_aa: CASSWTVGDTEAFF; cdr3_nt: TGCGCCAGCAGCTGGACCGTAGGGGACACTGAAGCTTTCTTT
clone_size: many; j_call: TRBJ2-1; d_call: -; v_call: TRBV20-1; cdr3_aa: CSAKGWNYNEQFF; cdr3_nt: TGCAGTGCCAAGGGGTGGAACTACAATGAGCAGTTCTTC
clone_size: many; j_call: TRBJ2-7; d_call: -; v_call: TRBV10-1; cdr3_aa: CASSDSIGRVSEQYF; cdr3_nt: TGCGCCAGCAGTGATTCTATCGGTCGGGTCTCCGAGCAGTACTTC
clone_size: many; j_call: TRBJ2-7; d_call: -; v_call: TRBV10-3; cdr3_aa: CAPYRPTEYEQYF; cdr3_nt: TGTGCCCCTTACCGACCAACCGAATACGAGCAGTACTTC
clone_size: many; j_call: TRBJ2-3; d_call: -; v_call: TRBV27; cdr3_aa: CASSIGTTHTQYF; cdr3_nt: TGTGCCAGCAGTATCGGGACAACGCATACGCAGTATTTT
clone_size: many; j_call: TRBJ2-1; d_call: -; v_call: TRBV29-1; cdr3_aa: CSVEALDGGRNEQFF; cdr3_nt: TGCAGCGTTGAGGCACTTGACGGAGGCAGGAATGAGCAGTTCTTC
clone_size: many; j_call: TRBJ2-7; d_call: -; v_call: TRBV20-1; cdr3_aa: CSACRAGSSYEQYF; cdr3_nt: TGCAGTGCTTGTCGGGCCGGTAGCTCCTACGAGCAGTACTTC